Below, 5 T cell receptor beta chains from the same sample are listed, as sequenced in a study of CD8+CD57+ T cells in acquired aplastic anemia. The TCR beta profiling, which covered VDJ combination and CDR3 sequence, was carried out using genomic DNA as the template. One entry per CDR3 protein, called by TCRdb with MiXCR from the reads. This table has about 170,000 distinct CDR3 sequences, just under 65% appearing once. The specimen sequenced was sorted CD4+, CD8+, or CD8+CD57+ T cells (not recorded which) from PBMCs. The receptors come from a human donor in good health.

The CDR3 DNA reads as TGTGCCACCAGCAGAGATGGGGTAAAGGACACCGGGGAGCTGTTTTTT. Residues: CATSRDGVKDTGELFF. V gene TRBV15 combines with J gene TRBJ2-2; D remains ambiguous. This CDR3 is 16 amino acids long. Germline-derived CDR1 and CDR2 are LNHNV and YYDKDF (reference sequence). V was pared by 0 bases and J by 3 bases, with 11 bases between.

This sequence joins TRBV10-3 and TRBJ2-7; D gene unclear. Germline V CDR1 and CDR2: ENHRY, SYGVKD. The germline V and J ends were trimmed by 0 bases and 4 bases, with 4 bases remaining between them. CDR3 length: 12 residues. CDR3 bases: TGTGCCATCAGTGAGTCTCGGTACGAGCAGTACTTC. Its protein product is CAISESRYEQYF.

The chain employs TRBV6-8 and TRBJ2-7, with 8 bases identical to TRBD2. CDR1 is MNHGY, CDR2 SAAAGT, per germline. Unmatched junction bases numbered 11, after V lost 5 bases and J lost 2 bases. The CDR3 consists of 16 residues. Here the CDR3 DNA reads TGTGCCAGCAGTCCCCTTGGGGCGGGGGGTCCCTACGAGCAGTACTTC. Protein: CASSPLGAGGPYEQYF.

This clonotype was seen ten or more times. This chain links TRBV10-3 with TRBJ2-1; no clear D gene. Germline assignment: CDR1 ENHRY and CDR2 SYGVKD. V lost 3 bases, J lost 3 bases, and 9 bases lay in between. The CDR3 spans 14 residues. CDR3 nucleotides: TGTGCCATCAGTGAAGTCACCAACTACAATGAGCAGTTCTTC. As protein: CAISEVTNYNEQFF.

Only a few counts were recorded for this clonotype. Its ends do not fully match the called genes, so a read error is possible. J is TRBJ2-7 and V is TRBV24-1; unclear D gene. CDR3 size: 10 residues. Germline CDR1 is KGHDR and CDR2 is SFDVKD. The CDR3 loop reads CATSASEQYF. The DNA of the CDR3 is TGTGCCACGAGTGCCTCAGAGCAGTACTTC.